The sequence of this TCR beta chain was determined in a study of T cell repertoires in cytomegalovirus infection. Study context: Public TCR beta signatures provided an indication of both CMV infection and a matching HLA type.

A note on this clonotype: Its antigen remains unidentified.

A single record per CDR3 protein comes from TCRdb applying MiXCR to the reads. The sample holds 300,000 to 400,000 distinct CDR3 sequences, 25% seen once. CDR1 is SGHDN, CDR2 FVKESK, per germline. Losses at the gene ends were 1 base for V and 5 bases for J; bases not matched to a gene: 7. The CDR3 has 17 amino acids. The origin of this receptor is a human donor in good health (CMV status not recorded). Some clones in this sample may be carry-over from other donors' samples. This chain uses TRBV14 with TRBJ2-5, with 13 bases lining up with TRBD2. The sequences come from cultured PBMCs, collected from culture after CMV antigen stimulation. This chain's CDR3 is CASSQAGTSGNLETQYF. The CDR3 bases are TGTGCCAGCAGCCAAGCCGGGACTAGCGGGAATCTGGAGACCCAGTACTTC.